This passage covers 27 T cell receptor beta chains from one sample sequenced in a study of cytomegalovirus exposure and HLA in healthy donors. PCR primers comprised 60 Vbeta and 13 Jbeta primers. Assay used: immunoSEQ multiplex PCR; TCRdb lists only in-frame clones, some missing. The table lists about 140,000 clones, roughly 86% of them singletons. The sequencing sample was made of PBMCs. Receptors originate from a man aged 18 to 30 in good health and CMV-seropositive.

The J gene is TRBJ2-3, the V gene TRBV27; D remains ambiguous. Germline assignment: CDR1 MNHEY and CDR2 SMNVEV (reference sequence). There are 15 residues in the CDR3. The V end lost 9 bases, the J end lost 2 bases, and 18 bases lay between the germline ends. CDR3 amino acids: CASSAGTPSTDTQYF. As DNA, the CDR3 is TGTGCCAGTTCTGCAGGAACTCCGTCCACAGATACGCAGTATTTT.

This chain uses TRBV7-6 with TRBJ1-1; the D gene is possibly TRBD1 (6 bases). Germline V CDR1 and CDR2: SGHVS, FNYEAQ. The ends were cut back, 5 bases at V and 1 base at J, with 11 bases in the middle. This CDR3 region has 14 residues. The CDR3 coding sequence is TGTGCCAGCAGCCCGGACAGTAGGAACACTGAAGCTTTCTTT. It encodes CASSPDSRNTEAFF.

The chain links TRBV14 to TRBJ2-5, with 8 bases that match TRBD1. Germline V lookup: CDR1 SGHDN, CDR2 FVKESK. The CDR3 extends over 15 amino acids. J lost 4 bases, V lost 4 bases, and 8 bases had no gene match. This chain's CDR3 is CASSRQGATRETQYF. Here the CDR3 DNA reads TGTGCCAGCAGCCGTCAGGGGGCCACGAGAGAGACCCAGTACTTC.

This clone was detected only once. The J gene is TRBJ2-7, the V gene TRBV7-9, with D maybe TRBD2 (5 bases). V was shortened by 5 bases and J by 5 bases, with 10 bases between the two germline ends. Germline V gene data show CDR1 as SEHNR and CDR2 as FQNEAQ (reference sequence). CDR3 length: 12 residues. CDR3 sequence reads: CASSATSNEQYF. As DNA, the CDR3 is TGTGCCAGCAGCGCTACTAGTAACGAGCAGTACTTC.

This clone was counted a few times. The chain couples TRBV4-1 to TRBJ1-5; D is perhaps TRBD1 (6 bases). V was shortened by 0 bases and J by 7 bases, with 13 bases between the two germline ends. This CDR3 is built from 15 residues. In germline, CDR1 is MGHRA, CDR2 YSYEKL. CDR3 loop: CASSQEVGRGQPQHF. In DNA, the CDR3 is TGCGCCAGCAGCCAAGAGGTAGGCAGGGGACAGCCCCAGCATTTT.

The chain has TRBV5-1 and TRBJ2-7; a possible D gene is TRBD1 (5 bases). Trimming removed 0 bases at V and 6 bases at J, with 13 bases between. The CDR3 has 14 residues. CDR1 and CDR2 from the germline V gene are SGHRS and YFSETQ. Here the CDR3 reads CASSLDRTKGEQYF. In DNA, the CDR3 is TGCGCCAGCAGCTTGGATCGGACAAAAGGCGAGCAGTACTTC. The entire variable domain, with the rest obtained from reference TRBV5-1 and TRBJ2-7, is as follows: KAGVTQTPRYLIKTRGQQVTLSCSPISGHRSVSWYQQTPGQGLQFLFEYFSETQRNKGNFPGRFSGRQFSNSRSEMNVSTLELGDSALYLCASSLDRTKGEQYFGPGTRLTVT.

The chain is built from TRBV29-1 and TRBJ2-7, with D possibly TRBD1 on 5 matching bases. The germline CDR1 and CDR2 sequences are SQVTM and ANQGSEA. This CDR3 region has 16 residues. Trimming removed 0 bases from V and 2 bases from J, with 17 bases in between. CDR3 sequence reads: CSVEDPARASPYEQYF. CDR3 sequence (DNA): TGCAGCGTTGAAGACCCTGCCAGGGCCTCACCCTACGAGCAGTACTTC.

The chain is built from TRBV4-2 and TRBJ2-7; D gene ambiguous. V lost 3 bases to trimming and J lost 0 bases, with 9 bases between them. Germline CDR1 is LGHNA and CDR2 is YNFKEQ. CDR3 size: 14 residues. This CDR3 is CASSQLLDSYEQYF. DNA for the CDR3: TGTGCCAGCAGCCAGCTACTTGACTCCTACGAGCAGTACTTC.

V and J are TRBV27 and TRBJ1-1; tentative D call: TRBD1 (5 bases). The CDR3 loop spans 15 amino acids. V lost 5 bases, J lost 0 bases, and 13 bases lay in between. Germline CDR1 reads MNHEY; CDR2 reads SMNVEV (reference sequence). The CDR3 DNA reads as TGTGCCAGCAGTCTCCAGGGAAATTTGAACACTGAAGCTTTCTTT. Protein sequence: CASSLQGNLNTEAFF.

V and J are TRBV19 and TRBJ1-5; 8 positions agree with TRBD1. Looked up from germline, CDR1 is LNHDA and CDR2 is SQIVND (reference sequence). There are 14 residues in the CDR3. V shed 8 bases, J shed 3 bases, and the junction held 6 bases outside the gene matches. CDR3 in amino acids: CASAPDRDNQPQHF. CDR3 DNA sequence: TGTGCCAGTGCCCCGGACAGGGACAATCAGCCCCAGCATTTT.

This sequence joins TRBV6-1 and TRBJ1-2, with D maybe TRBD1 (5 bases). The CDR3 is made up of 15 amino acids. The V end lost 6 bases, the J end lost 4 bases, and 18 bases lay between the germline ends. Germline V gene data show CDR1 as MNHNS and CDR2 as SASEGT. The CDR3 DNA reads TGTGCCAGCAGCGCCGGGGGGGGACGGACCTATGGCTACACCTTC. Its translation is CASSAGGGRTYGYTF.

The chain is built from TRBV10-2 and TRBJ1-2; TRBD1 might be the D (6 bases). Looked up from germline, CDR1 is WSHSY and CDR2 is SAAADI. This CDR3 comprises 14 residues. The V end lost 8 bases, the J end lost 8 bases, and 21 bases lay between the germline ends. CDR3 amino acids: CASLEGQGIGGYTF. As DNA, the CDR3 is TGCGCCAGCCTAGAGGGGCAGGGGATTGGAGGCTACACCTTC.

This chain links TRBV7-3 with TRBJ2-6; 9 bases line up with TRBD1. The CDR3 loop spans 19 amino acids. Germline assignment: CDR1 SGHTA and CDR2 FQGTGA. After removal of 3 bases from V and 0 bases from J, the junction contained 9 bases not matched to a gene. The CDR3 sequence: CASSFPQGAIFSGANVLTF. In nucleotides, the CDR3 is TGTGCCAGCAGCTTCCCACAGGGGGCCATCTTCTCTGGGGCCAACGTCCTGACTTTC.

The chain has TRBV27 and TRBJ1-5; D perhaps matches TRBD1 (5 bases). CDR1 MNHEY and CDR2 SMNVEV come from the germline V gene (reference sequence). There are 16 residues in the CDR3. V lost 4 bases, J lost 3 bases, and 16 bases lay in between. The CDR3 here is CASSSARGGPNQPQHF. CDR3 DNA sequence: TGTGCCAGCAGTTCCGCCCGCGGGGGTCCCAATCAGCCCCAGCATTTT.

This sequence joins TRBV27 and TRBJ1-2, with D tentatively TRBD1 (6 bases). Trimming left V 5 bases short and J 2 bases short, with 15 bases between. This CDR3 is built from 15 residues. Germline V gene lookup returns CDR1 MNHEY and CDR2 SMNVEV (reference sequence). CDR3 region: CASSAWAGANYGYTF. The CDR3 coding sequence is TGTGCCAGCAGTGCATGGGCAGGGGCGAACTATGGCTACACCTTC.

The V gene is TRBV5-1, the J gene TRBJ1-1, with 10 bases fitting TRBD1. V was clipped by 4 bases and J by 3 bases; unmatched bases: 9. Germline values: CDR1 SGHRS, CDR2 YFSETQ. This CDR3 spans 16 amino acids. In DNA form, the CDR3 reads TGCGCCAGCAGCGGATGGGACAGGGGAGGCGACACTGAAGCTTTCTTT. Translation gives CASSGWDRGGDTEAFF.

This clone showed up just once. This chain uses TRBV5-1 with TRBJ2-3, with 10 bases identical to TRBD1. The trim removed 4 bases at V and 1 base at J, leaving 6 bases unmatched. The CDR3 sequence is 16 residues long. Germline CDR1 is SGHRS and CDR2 is YFSETQ. The CDR3 nucleotides are TGCGCCAGCAGCCATGACAGGGGGCAGCGCACAGATACGCAGTATTTT. Translation: CASSHDRGQRTDTQYF.

V is TRBV7-9 and J is TRBJ1-3, with a possible D match to TRBD1 (5 bases). The CDR3 spans 16 residues. Trimming stripped 1 base from V and 2 bases from J, with 12 bases between. The V gene's germline CDR1 is SEHNR and CDR2 FQNEAQ (reference sequence). CDR3 DNA: TGTGCCAGCAGCTTAGAGGCGACAGTAGCTGGAAACACCATATATTTT. Amino acids: CASSLEATVAGNTIYF.

The CDR3 loop reads CASSKLEGSGRDNEQFF. The CDR3 bases are TGTGCCAGCAGCAAACTAGAGGGGAGCGGGAGAGACAATGAGCAGTTCTTC. The chain employs TRBV6-4 and TRBJ2-1; 8 bases align to TRBD2. With 6 bases clipped from V and 5 bases from J, the junction kept 15 bases outside the gene matches. The germline CDR1 and CDR2 sequences are MRHNA and SNTAGT. The CDR3 totals 17 residues.

The gene calls are TRBV5-6 and TRBJ1-5; possible D gene TRBD1, 5 bases. The CDR3 has 15 residues. Per germline, CDR1 SGHDT and CDR2 YYEEEE. V was pared by 0 bases and J by 2 bases, with 9 bases between. CDR3 sequence (DNA): TGTGCCAGCAGCTTGGGGGGCCGGGGCAATCAGCCCCAGCATTTT. This translates into CASSLGGRGNQPQHF.

The chain has TRBV9 and TRBJ2-7; 9 positions match TRBD1. V shed 3 bases, J shed 6 bases, and the junction held 10 bases outside the gene matches. Germline V gene lookup returns CDR1 SGDLS and CDR2 YYNGEE. The CDR3 runs 15 residues. CDR3 nucleotides: TGTGCCAGCAGCGAGGGGACAGGGAGGCTCTCCGAGCAGTACTTC. Translation gives CASSEGTGRLSEQYF.

V usage is TRBV29-1 and J usage is TRBJ2-7, with 12 bases lining up with TRBD2. The CDR3 sequence is 16 residues long. Germline V gene sequence: CDR1 SQVTM, CDR2 ANQGSEA. V lost 5 bases to trimming and J lost 0 bases; unmatched junction nucleotides: 8. The CDR3 is CSVSGTSGYFSYEQYF. The CDR3 nucleotides read TGCAGCGTTTCCGGGACTAGCGGGTATTTCTCCTACGAGCAGTACTTC.

The DNA for the CDR3 is TGTGCCAGCAGCTCCCCAGGTGTACTAGCGGGAGCCGCGAACACCGGGGAGCTGTTTTTT. This gives the protein CASSSPGVLAGAANTGELFF. The V and J genes are TRBV9 and TRBJ2-2, with TRBD2 matching 11 bases. From germline, CDR1 is SGDLS and CDR2 YYNGEE. With 4 bases clipped from V and 0 bases from J, the junction kept 14 bases outside the gene matches. CDR3 size: 20 residues.

This chain connects TRBV5-4 to TRBJ1-1; 7 positions match TRBD1. The CDR3 spans 15 residues. Per germline, CDR1 SGHNT and CDR2 YYREEE (reference sequence). The J segment lost 1 base and the V segment lost 4 bases, leaving 7 bases of the junction unmatched. The CDR3 DNA reads as TGTGCCAGCAGCCGTACGACAGGGTGGAACACTGAAGCTTTCTTT. Amino acids: CASSRTTGWNTEAFF.

The DNA of the CDR3 is TGCGCCAGCAGCTCTGGGACAGGCAGCTATGGCTACACCTTC. It encodes CASSSGTGSYGYTF. V and J are TRBV5-1 and TRBJ1-2, with 8 bases that match TRBD1. V was pared by 3 bases and J by 4 bases, with 5 bases of the junction left unmatched. The CDR3 spans 14 residues. The germline V gene encodes CDR1 SGHRS and CDR2 YFSETQ. The full variable domain, its missing parts supplied by reference TRBV5-1 and TRBJ1-2, is KAGVTQTPRYLIKTRGQQVTLSCSPISGHRSVSWYQQTPGQGLQFLFEYFSETQRNKGNFPGRFSGRQFSNSRSEMNVSTLELGDSALYLCASSSGTGSYGYTFGSGTRLTVV.

The chain couples TRBV9 to TRBJ2-2, with D maybe TRBD2 (6 bases). Trimming removed 0 bases at V and 0 bases at J, with 6 bases between. The CDR3 runs to 15 residues. From germline, CDR1 is SGDLS and CDR2 YYNGEE. The CDR3 DNA follows: TGTGCCAGCAGCGTAGCGGGAGCGAACACCGGGGAGCTGTTTTTT. This gives the protein CASSVAGANTGELFF.

The J gene is TRBJ2-5, the V gene TRBV11-2; D remains unclear. Trimming took 2 bases from V and 1 from J, leaving 5 bases between them. This CDR3 is 13 amino acids long. Germline lookup yields CDR1 SGHAT and CDR2 FQNNGV. CDR3 DNA sequence: TGTGCCAGCAGCTTACAGATCCAAGAGACCCAGTACTTC. Amino acids: CASSLQIQETQYF.